This T cell receptor (beta chain) appears in the sequencing data of a study of early T cells in non-severe SARS-CoV-2 infection. Remarks on this clonotype: What it binds is unknown.

Overall study findings and caveats: Matching with VDJdb favored anti-spike CD8 responses (missing private and CD4 specificities).

Germline V gives CDR1 SNHLY, CDR2 FYNNEI. The CDR3 is 15 residues long. The V end was cut by 3 bases, the J end by 3 bases, with 9 bases between. Individually, cDNA molecules had unique molecular identifiers attached to them. TCRdb independently ran MiXCR on the 5' RACE reads; one entry per CDR3 protein. The sample comprises approximately 90,000 distinct CDR3 sequences, 9.5% to 12% of which are singletons, and approximately 4.7% rests with the top ten. The sequence derives from an adult who was a healthcare worker with PCR-confirmed SARS-CoV-2 infection or an uninfected control (not recorded which). The specimen was whole blood, collected at baseline. The rearrangement joins TRBV2 to TRBJ2-6; D call uncertain. CDR3 sequence: CASSDGRFGANVLTF. For the CDR3, the DNA is TGTGCCAGCAGTGATGGCAGGTTTGGGGCCAACGTCCTGACTTTC.